This paragraph covers one TCR beta chain sequence. The data stem from a study of shared T cell receptors in the human thymus. Clones were read by immunoSEQ multiplex PCR, and TCRdb kept only the in-frame ones, dropping some. Found here are roughly 560,000 clones, about 80% of them singletons; the top ten hold about 0.014%. The germline CDR1 and CDR2 sequences are MNHEY and SVGAGI. The CDR3 covers 16 residues. The ends lost 4 bases at V and 3 bases at J; junction bases unmatched: 9. These same records also appear under a second study, on human thymus T cells.

V usage is TRBV6-5 and J usage is TRBJ1-3, with TRBD1 matching over 7 bases. The receptor was derived from a boy younger than two with a congenital heart defect. The sequencing input was thymocytes. The CDR3 sequence: CASSSPRQGLGNTIYF. The CDR3 DNA reads as TGTGCCAGCAGTTCACCCAGACAGGGTCTTGGAAACACCATATATTTT.